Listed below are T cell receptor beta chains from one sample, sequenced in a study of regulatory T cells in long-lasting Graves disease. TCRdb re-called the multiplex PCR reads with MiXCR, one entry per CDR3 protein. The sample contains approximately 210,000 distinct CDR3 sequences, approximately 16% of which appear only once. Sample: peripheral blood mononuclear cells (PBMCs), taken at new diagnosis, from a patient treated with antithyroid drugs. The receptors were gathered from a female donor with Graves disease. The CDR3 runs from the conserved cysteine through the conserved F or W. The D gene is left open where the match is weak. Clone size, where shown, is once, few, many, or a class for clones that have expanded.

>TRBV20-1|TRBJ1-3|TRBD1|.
TGCAGTGCTGGACAGGGGACAACTGGAAACACCATATATTTT
CSAGQGTTGNTIYF
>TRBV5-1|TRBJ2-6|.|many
TGCGCCAGCAGCCGCCCCCGAGAACCTGGGGCCAACGTCCTGACTTTC
CASSRPREPGANVLTF
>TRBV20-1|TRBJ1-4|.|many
TGCAGTGCTAGTCAGGGAGCAACTAATGAAAAACTGTTTTTT
CSASQGATNEKLFF
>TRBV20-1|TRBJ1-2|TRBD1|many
TGCAGTGCTAGAGCCGATGGACAGGGAGTCTATGGCTACACCTTC
CSARADGQGVYGYTF
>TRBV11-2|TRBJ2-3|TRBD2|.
TGTGCCAGCAGCCCTACAGGGACTAGCAGCACAGATACGCAGTATTTT
CASSPTGTSSTDTQYF
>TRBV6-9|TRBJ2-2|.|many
TGTGCCAGCAGTTATTTCGTTTTTTGGACGTTGGATAAGACCGGGGAGCTGTTTTTT
CASSYFVFWTLDKTGELFF
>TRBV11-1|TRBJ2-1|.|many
TGTGCCAGCAGCTTATATCGAGGGTTCAATGAGCAGTTCTTC
CASSLYRGFNEQFF
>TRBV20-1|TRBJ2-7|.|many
TGCAGTGCTAGAGATCCAGGGACGGACCCCTACGAGCAGTACTTC
CSARDPGTDPYEQYF
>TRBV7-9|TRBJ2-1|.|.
TGTGCCAGCAGCTTATTCGTCAATGAGCAGTTCTTC
CASSLFVNEQFF
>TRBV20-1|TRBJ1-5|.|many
TGCAGTGCTAGAGGGGACTCGCGGGGCAATCAGCCCCAGCATTTT
CSARGDSRGNQPQHF
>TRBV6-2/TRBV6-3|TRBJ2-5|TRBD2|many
TGTGCCAGCAGTTCACCCCCGGGACTAGCGGGGATACACCACCAAGAGACCCAGTACTTC
CASSSPPGLAGIHHQETQYF
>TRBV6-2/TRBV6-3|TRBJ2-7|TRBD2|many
TGTGCCAGCGGGAGGGATGATTACGAGCAGTACTTC
CASGRDDYEQYF
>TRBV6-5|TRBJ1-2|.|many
TGTGCCAGCACTTATTCGTTGGCCCTCTACACCTTC
CASTYSLALYTF
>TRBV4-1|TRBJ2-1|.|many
TGCGCCAGCAGCCAACAGCTCGAGAGGATTGAGCAGTTCTTC
CASSQQLERIEQFF
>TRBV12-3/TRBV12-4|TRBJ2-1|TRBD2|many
TGTGCCAGCAGTTTAAACCTAGCGGGAGGGGATGAGCAGTTCTTC
CASSLNLAGGDEQFF
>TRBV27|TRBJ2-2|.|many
TGTGCCAGCAGCTCCCTTTGGGCCACCGGGGAGCTGTTTTTT
CASSSLWATGELFF
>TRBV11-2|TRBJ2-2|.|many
TGTGCCAGCAGCTTAGGAAGAAGCGGATCCGGGGAGCTGTTTTTT
CASSLGRSGSGELFF
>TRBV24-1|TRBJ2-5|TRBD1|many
TGTGCCACCAGTGTAGGGGACAGAGAGACCCAGTACTTC
CATSVGDRETQYF
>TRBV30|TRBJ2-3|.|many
TGTGCCTGGAGTGTAGGGACTCTCACAGATACGCAGTATTTT
CAWSVGTLTDTQYF
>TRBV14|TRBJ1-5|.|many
TGTGCCAGCAGCCAAGAAGCAGGGTTGAATCAGCCCCAGCATTTT
CASSQEAGLNQPQHF
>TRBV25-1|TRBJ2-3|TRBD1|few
TGTGCCAGCGGCCAAGAGGGACAGGGCAGCACAGATACGCAGTATTTT
CASGQEGQGSTDTQYF
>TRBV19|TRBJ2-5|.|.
TGTGCCAGTAGTATCTCCAGGGCTGAGACCCAGTACTTC
CASSISRAETQYF
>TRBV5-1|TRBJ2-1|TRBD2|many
TGCGCCAGCAGCCCCCGGGGGGCCGGGACTAGCGGGAAACGTAACAATGAGCAGTTCTTC
CASSPRGAGTSGKRNNEQFF
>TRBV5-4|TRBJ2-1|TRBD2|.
TGTGCCAGCAGCTGGGAGGTCGCCAGCGGGAGTCTTGGGGATGAGCAGTTCTTC
CASSWEVASGSLGDEQFF
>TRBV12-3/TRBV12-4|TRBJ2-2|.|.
TGTGCCAGCAGTTTAGGGTTCGTCGCCGGGGAGCTGTTTTTT
CASSLGFVAGELFF
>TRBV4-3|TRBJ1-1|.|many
TGTGCCAGCAGCCAAGCCGGGAATACTGAAGCTTTCTTT
CASSQAGNTEAFF
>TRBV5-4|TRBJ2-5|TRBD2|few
TGTGCCAGCAGCTTGCCTAGCGGGAGCGGCGGGACTCGGCAAGAGACCCAGTACTTC
CASSLPSGSGGTRQETQYF
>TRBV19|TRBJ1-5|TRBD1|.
TGTGCCAGTAGTCCCCACAGGGGTGGCAATCAGCCCCAGCATTTT
CASSPHRGGNQPQHF
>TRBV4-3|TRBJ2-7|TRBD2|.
TGCGCCAGCAGCCGGGGACTAGCTTTCCGCGAGCAGTACTTC
CASSRGLAFREQYF
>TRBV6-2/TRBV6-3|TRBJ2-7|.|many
TGTGCCAGCAGAGAACCCGGGACACCGGGTCGGGACGAGCAGTACTTC
CASREPGTPGRDEQYF
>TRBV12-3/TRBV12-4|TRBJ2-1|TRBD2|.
TGTGCCAGCAGTGGTCTAGCGGACCTCTACAATGAGCAGTTCTTC
CASSGLADLYNEQFF
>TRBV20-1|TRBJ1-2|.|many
TGCAGTGCTAGTGGTGGCTATGGCTACACCTTC
CSASGGYGYTF
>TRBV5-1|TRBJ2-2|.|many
TGCGCCAGCAGCTTGGCCGGAGTCGGGAACACCGGGGAGCTGTTTTTT
CASSLAGVGNTGELFF
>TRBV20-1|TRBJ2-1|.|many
TGCAGTGCTAGAGCCCTTGGCGGAGGCTACAATGAGCAGTTCTTC
CSARALGGGYNEQFF
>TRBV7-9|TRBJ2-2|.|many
TGTGCCAGGGCTACCCTACAGGGCCAGCACACCGGGGAGCTGTTTTTT
CARATLQGQHTGELFF
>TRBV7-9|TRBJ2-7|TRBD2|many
TGTGCCAGCAGCTTATCGGGCGGGAGGGACGAGCAGTACTTC
CASSLSGGRDEQYF
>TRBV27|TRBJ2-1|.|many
TGTGCCAGCAGTTTATCGGGCCGGGATCCAGGGTTCTCCCTCTACAATGAGCAGTTCTTC
CASSLSGRDPGFSLYNEQFF